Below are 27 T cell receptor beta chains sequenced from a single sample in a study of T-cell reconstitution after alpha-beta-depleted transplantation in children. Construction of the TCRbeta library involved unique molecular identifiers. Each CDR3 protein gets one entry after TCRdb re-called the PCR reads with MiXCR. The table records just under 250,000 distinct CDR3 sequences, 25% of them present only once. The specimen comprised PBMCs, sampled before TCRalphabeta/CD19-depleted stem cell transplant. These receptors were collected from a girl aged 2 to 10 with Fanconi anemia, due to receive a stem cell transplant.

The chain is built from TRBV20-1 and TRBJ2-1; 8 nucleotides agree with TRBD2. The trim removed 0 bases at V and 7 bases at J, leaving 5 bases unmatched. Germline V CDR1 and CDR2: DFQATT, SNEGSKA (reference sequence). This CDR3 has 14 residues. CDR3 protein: CSARESGRWNEQFF. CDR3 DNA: TGCAGTGCTAGAGAAAGCGGGAGATGGAATGAGCAGTTCTTC.

The CDR3 here is CSAESGARNTGELFF. The CDR3 region has the DNA TGCAGTGCTGAGAGCGGGGCTAGGAACACCGGGGAGCTGTTTTTT. The chain combines TRBV20-1 with TRBJ2-2, with 7 bases fitting TRBD2. The CDR3 totals 15 residues. Losses at the gene ends were 5 bases for V and 1 base for J; bases not matched to a gene: 7. Germline V gene sequence: CDR1 DFQATT, CDR2 SNEGSKA (reference sequence).

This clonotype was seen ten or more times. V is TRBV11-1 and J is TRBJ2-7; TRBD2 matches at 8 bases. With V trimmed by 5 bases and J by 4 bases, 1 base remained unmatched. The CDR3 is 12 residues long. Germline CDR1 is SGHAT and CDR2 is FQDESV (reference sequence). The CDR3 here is CASSREGYEQYF. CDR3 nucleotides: TGTGCCAGCAGCCGGGAGGGGTACGAGCAGTACTTC.

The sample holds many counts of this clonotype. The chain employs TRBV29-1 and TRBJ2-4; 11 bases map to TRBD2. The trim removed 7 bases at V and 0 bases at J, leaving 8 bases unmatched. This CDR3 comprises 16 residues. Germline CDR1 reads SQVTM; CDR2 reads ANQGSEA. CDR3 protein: CSARTSGYLAKNIQYF. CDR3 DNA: TGCAGCGCACGGACTAGCGGGTATCTAGCCAAAAACATTCAGTACTTC.

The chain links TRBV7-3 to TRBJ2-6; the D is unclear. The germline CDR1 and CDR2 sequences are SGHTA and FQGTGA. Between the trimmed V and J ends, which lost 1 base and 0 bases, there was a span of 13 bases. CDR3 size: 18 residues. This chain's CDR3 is CASSLIGSPYSGANVLTF. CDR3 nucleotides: TGTGCCAGCAGCTTAATAGGCAGTCCCTACTCTGGGGCCAACGTCCTGACTTTC.

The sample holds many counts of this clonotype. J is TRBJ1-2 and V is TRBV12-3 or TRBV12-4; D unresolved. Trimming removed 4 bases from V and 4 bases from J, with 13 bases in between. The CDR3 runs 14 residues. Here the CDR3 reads CASSSSLAFYGYTF. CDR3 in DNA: TGTGCCAGCAGTTCTTCACTGGCCTTCTATGGCTACACCTTC.

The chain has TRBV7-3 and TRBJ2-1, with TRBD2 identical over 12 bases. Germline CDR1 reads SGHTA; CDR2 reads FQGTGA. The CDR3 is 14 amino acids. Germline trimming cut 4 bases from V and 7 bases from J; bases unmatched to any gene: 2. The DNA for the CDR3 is TGTGCCAGCAGCTGGACTAGCGGGACGAATGAGCAGTTCTTC. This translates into CASSWTSGTNEQFF. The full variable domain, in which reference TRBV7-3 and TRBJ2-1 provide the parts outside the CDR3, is GAGVSQTPSNKVTEKGKYVELRCDPISGHTALYWYRQSLGQGPEFLIYFQGTGAADDSGLPNDRFFAVRPEGSVSTLKIQRTERGDSAVYLCASSWTSGTNEQFFGPGTRLTVL.

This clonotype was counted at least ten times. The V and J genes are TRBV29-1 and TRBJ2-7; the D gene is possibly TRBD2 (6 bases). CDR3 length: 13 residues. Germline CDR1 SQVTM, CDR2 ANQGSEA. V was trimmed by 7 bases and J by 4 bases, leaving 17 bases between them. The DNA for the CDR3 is TGCAGCGCCTGGGGGGATGGGGAGTACGAGCAGTACTTC. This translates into CSAWGDGEYEQYF.

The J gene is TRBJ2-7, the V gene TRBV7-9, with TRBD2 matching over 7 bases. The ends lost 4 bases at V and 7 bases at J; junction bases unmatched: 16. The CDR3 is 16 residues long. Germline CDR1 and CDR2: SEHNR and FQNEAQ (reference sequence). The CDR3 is CASSSSGGTSVKEQYF. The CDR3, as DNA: TGTGCCAGCAGCTCGTCCGGTGGTACTAGCGTCAAAGAGCAGTACTTC.

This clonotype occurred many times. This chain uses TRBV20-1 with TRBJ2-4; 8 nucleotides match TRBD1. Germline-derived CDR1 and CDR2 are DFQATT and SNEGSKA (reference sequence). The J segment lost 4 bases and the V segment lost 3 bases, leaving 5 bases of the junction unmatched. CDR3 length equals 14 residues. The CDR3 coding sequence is TGCAGTGCTAGGTGGGGACAGGAGAAAAACATTCAGTACTTC. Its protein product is CSARWGQEKNIQYF.

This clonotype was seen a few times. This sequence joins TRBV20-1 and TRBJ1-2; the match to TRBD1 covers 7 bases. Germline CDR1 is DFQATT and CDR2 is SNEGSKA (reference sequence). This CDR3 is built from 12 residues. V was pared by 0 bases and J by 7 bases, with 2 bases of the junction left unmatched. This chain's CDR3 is CSARDTGVGYTF. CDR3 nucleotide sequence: TGCAGTGCTAGAGATACAGGGGTTGGCTACACCTTC.

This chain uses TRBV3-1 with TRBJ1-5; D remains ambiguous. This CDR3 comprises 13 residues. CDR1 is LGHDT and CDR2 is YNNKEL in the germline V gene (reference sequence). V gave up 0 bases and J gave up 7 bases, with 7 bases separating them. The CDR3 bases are TGTGCCAGCAGCCAAGACGGGCGGCAGCCCCAGCATTTT. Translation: CASSQDGRQPQHF.

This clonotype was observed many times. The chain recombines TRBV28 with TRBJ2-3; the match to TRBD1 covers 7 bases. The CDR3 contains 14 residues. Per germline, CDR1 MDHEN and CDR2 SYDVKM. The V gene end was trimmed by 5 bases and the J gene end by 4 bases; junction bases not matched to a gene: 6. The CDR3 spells CASSQGGEADTQYF. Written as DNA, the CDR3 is TGTGCCAGCAGTCAAGGGGGCGAGGCAGATACGCAGTATTTT.

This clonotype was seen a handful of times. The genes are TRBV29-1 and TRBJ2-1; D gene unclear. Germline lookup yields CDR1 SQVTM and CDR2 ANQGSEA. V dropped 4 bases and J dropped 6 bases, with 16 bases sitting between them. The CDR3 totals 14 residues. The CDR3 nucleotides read TGCAGCGTTGGCTCAAGCGTATTCTTCAATGAGCAGTTCTTC. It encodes CSVGSSVFFNEQFF.

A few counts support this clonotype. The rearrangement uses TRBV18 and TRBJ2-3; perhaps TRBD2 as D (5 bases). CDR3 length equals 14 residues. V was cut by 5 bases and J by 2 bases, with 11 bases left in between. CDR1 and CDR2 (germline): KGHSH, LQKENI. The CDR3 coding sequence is TGTGCCAGCTCAAGCGCGGGTGTCACAGATACGCAGTATTTT. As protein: CASSSAGVTDTQYF.

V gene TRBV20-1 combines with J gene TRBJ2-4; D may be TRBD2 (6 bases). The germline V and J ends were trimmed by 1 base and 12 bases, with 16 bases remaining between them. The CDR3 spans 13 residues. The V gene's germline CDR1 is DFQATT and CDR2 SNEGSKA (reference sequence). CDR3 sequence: CSARGRSASAQYF. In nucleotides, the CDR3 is TGCAGTGCTAGAGGCAGGTCCGCTAGCGCTCAGTACTTC.

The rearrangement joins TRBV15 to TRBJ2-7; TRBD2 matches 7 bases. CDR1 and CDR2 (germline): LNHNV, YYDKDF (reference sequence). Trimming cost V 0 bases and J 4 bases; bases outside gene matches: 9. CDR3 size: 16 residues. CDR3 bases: TGTGCCACCAGCAGAGATTGGATGGGGGGGGGATACGAGCAGTACTTC. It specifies CATSRDWMGGGYEQYF.

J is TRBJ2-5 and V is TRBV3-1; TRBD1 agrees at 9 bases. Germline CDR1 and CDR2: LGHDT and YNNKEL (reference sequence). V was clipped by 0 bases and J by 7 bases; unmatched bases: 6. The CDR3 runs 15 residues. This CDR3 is CASSQDGTGYGTQYF. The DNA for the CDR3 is TGTGCCAGCAGCCAAGATGGGACAGGGTATGGGACCCAGTACTTC.

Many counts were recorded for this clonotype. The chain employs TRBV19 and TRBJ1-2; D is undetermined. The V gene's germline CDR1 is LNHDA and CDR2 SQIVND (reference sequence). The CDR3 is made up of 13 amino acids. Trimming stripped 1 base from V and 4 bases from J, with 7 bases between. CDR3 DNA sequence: TGTGCCAGTAGTATAGCCGGAATCTATGGCTACACCTTC. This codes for CASSIAGIYGYTF.

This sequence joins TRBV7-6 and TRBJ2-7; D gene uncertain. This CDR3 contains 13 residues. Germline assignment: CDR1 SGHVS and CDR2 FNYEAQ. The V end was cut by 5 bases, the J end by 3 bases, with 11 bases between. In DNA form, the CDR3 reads TGTGCCAGCAGCAACGGCCCGCGCTACGAGCAGTACTTC. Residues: CASSNGPRYEQYF.

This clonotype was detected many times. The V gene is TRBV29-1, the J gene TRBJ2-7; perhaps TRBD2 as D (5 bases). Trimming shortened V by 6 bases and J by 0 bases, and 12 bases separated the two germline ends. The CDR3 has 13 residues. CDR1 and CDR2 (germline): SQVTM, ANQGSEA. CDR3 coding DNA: TGCAGCGTGGCCACTAGATACTCCTACGAGCAGTACTTC. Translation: CSVATRYSYEQYF.

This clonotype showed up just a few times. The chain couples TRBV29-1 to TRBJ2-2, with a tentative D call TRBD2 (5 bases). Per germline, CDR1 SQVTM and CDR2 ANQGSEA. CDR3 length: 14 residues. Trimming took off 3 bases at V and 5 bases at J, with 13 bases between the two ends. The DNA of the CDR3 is TGCAGCGTTGAGTCCGGGATGGGTACCGGGGAGCTGTTTTTT. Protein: CSVESGMGTGELFF.

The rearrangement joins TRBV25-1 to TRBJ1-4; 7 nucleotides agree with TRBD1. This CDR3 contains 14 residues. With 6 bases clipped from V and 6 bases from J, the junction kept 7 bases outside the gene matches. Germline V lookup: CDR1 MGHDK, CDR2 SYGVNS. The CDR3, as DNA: TGTGCCAGCAGGAAACAGGGGAGGGATGAAAAACTGTTTTTT. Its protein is CASRKQGRDEKLFF.

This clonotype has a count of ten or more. The CDR3 spells CSANRADEQYF. The CDR3 DNA sequence: TGCAGTGCTAACAGGGCTGACGAGCAGTACTTC. The rearrangement uses TRBV20-1 and TRBJ2-7; D might be TRBD1 (6 bases). The V gene's germline CDR1 is DFQATT and CDR2 SNEGSKA (reference sequence). Trimming took 4 bases from V and 5 from J, leaving 9 bases between them. This CDR3 has 11 amino acids.

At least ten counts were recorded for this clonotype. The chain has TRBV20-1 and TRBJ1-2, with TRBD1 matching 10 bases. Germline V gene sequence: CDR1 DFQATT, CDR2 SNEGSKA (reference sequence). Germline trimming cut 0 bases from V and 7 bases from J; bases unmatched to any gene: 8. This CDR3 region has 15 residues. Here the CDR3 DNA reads TGCAGTGCTAGAGATAGTGGGGGACAGGGGTTTGGCTACACCTTC. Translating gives CSARDSGGQGFGYTF.

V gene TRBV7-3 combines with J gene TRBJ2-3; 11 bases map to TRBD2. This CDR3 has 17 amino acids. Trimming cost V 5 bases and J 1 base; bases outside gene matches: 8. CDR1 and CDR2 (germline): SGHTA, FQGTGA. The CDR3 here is CASSPKKLAGGTDTQYF. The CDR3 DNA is TGTGCCAGCAGCCCGAAGAAACTAGCGGGAGGCACAGATACGCAGTATTTT.

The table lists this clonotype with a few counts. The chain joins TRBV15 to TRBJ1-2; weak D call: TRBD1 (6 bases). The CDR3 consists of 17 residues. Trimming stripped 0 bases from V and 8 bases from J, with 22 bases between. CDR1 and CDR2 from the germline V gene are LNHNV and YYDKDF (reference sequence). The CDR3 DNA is TGTGCCACCAGCAGAGATCGCGGGCAGGGGAGTTCCGGGGGCTACACCTTC. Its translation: CATSRDRGQGSSGGYTF.